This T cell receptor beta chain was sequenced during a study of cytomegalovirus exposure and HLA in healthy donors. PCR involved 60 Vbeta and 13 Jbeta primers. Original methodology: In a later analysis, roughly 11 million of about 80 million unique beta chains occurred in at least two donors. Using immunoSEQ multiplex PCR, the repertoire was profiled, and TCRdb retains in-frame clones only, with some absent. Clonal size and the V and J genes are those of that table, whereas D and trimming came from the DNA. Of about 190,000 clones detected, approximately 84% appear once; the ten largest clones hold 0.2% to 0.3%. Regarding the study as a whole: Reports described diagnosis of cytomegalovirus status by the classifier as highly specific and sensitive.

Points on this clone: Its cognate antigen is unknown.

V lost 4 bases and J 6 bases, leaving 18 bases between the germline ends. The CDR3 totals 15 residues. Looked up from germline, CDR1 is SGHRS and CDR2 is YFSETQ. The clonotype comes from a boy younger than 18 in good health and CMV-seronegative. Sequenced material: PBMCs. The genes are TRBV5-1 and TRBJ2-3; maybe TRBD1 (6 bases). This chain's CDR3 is CASSTGQGLSDTQYF. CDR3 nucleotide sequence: TGCGCCAGCAGCACGGGTCAGGGGCTCAGCGATACGCAGTATTTT.